Sequencing of this T cell receptor beta chain was carried out in a study of T cell changes during pregnancy in multiple sclerosis. The CDR3 length is 16 residues. CDR1 is ENHRY and CDR2 is SYGVKD in the germline V gene. After removal of 6 bases from V and 2 bases from J, the junction contained 11 bases not matched to a gene. The assay was immunoSEQ multiplex PCR, and TCRdb's table has in-frame clones only and misses some. The data hold some 97,000 clones, with about 90% observed a single time. The chain employs TRBV10-3 and TRBJ2-7, with 9 bases lining up with TRBD1. This receptor was obtained from a female donor with multiple sclerosis, enrolled in a pregnancy study. Sequencing used peripheral blood, obtained after pregnancy. CDR3 loop: CAIRSTGGRYAYEQYF. Written as DNA, the CDR3 is TGTGCCATCAGAAGTACAGGGGGCCGATACGCCTACGAGCAGTACTTC.